The entry below gives a single TCR beta chain sequence along with its context. Its antigen is currently not known. No quality values exist for individual bases; no much larger clone is one base distant. The sample belongs to a study of immune cell composition in non-small cell lung cancer (dated by TCRdb to the late 2010s). Regarding the study in general: Histologic subtype was assigned using H&E plus p63, CK5, Napsin A and TTF-1 immunohistochemistry, mainly lung adenocarcinoma or squamous cell carcinoma. Adaptive Biotechnologies TCR-beta sequencing was carried out on over 32 paired NSCLC tumour and non-adjacent lung specimens, as well as on 25 to 30 tumour-only specimens. Supplementary cohort #1, some 10 lung adenocarcinoma cases, had paired tumour/lung TCR-beta sequencing and TIL populations generated to assess tumour reactivity. A handful of tumour specimens with TCR-beta data were of rare histological subtypes and were excluded from the subtype comparisons. On the study overall, not on this receptor specifically: Compared with lung adenocarcinoma tumours, lung squamous cell carcinoma showed significantly higher Top 10 clone scores and productive clonality. Nearly half of NSCLC cases had tumour-associated clones >0.5%, with more than 70% of squamous carcinomas showing such clones compared with 30% to 35% of adenocarcinomas. Across 9 to 10 adenocarcinoma cases, TIL tumour reactivity correlated strongly with maximal tumour-associated clone frequency but not with overall clonality. Smoking pack-years did not significantly correlate with tumour TCR-beta clonality. The reactivity cohort contained only approximately ten cases, and the tumour-reactive clones were not shown to have sequences in common with the dominant in vivo tumour-associated clones.

Genomic DNA was extracted with the QIAamp DNA kit from frozen aliquots of unsorted single-cell suspensions. Surgically resected non-small cell lung cancer tissue was used for the tumour samples. Tissues arrived within 2 hours of resection and were immediately processed into single-cell suspensions. Tissue was mechanically dissociated and enzymatically digested with DNase I, collagenase I and hyaluronidase for less than 35 minutes at 37 °C, then filtered and RBC-lysed. The germline V gene supplies CDR1 ENHRY and CDR2 SYGVKD. From the cysteine through the phenylalanine, the CDR3 covers 17 amino acids. Just CDR3 DNA is preserved here, 51 bases in frame from base 1. Compared with germline, V lacks 3 bases and J lacks 2 bases; bases without a gene match: 9. A two-step multiplex PCR amplified TCR-beta CDR3 regions from genomic DNA, and the second step of the PCR added Illumina-compatible adaptors. TCR-beta immunosequencing was carried out on an Illumina platform through the commercial immunoSEQ service. The authors processed their data as follows. Repertoires were described by productive clonality and by Top 10 Clones, which is the percentage of T-cell templates coming from the ten most frequent sequences. Values for productive clonality spanned 0 to 1, where a value of 1 indicated a monoclonal population. Tumour-associated clones, identified using log10 scatter plots, were defined as sequences that made up at least 0.1% of tumour T-cell templates and were not found in the matched non-adjacent lung. Student's t-tests were used for two-group comparisons, ANOVA was used for stages, and linear regression was used for relationships, with analyses conducted in GraphPad Prism7 and R. TCRdb's version of the immuneACCESS table is confined to in-frame rearrangements and falls short of the full clone set. An unresolved V gene accounts for under half of the shortfall where checked; the remainder is of unknown origin. The V and J calls and clone size are taken from that table; D and trimming were inferred from the DNA. The sample contains roughly 4,200 clones, approximately 74% of them found a single time. The ten largest make up around 28% of the sample.

Sequencing input: lung tumor tissue. The clonotype originates from a human donor with non-small cell lung cancer. Rearrangement joined TRBV10-3 to TRBJ2-2; the junction holds 7 bases that match TRBD1. The CDR3 corresponds to CAISERRQGDNTGELFF. In nucleotide form, the sequence is TGTGCCATCAGTGAAAGGAGGCAGGGGGACAACACCGGGGAGCTGTTTTTT.